This is a list of T cell receptor beta chains from one sample in a study of blood T cell repertoires in COVID-19. Assay used: immunoSEQ multiplex PCR; TCRdb lists only in-frame clones, some missing. The sample contains 150,000 to 200,000 clones, about 88% of which appear only once. The specimen sequenced was peripheral blood. Every receptor here comes from a man between 18 and 35 years old who had recovered from COVID-19. CDR3s include the opening cysteine and the closing phenylalanine or tryptophan. D genes are given only for firm matches. Clone size is stated in some rows and not others, as once, few, many or a class when expanded.

CSVGDNLNNQPQHF	TGCAGCGTGGGGGACAACCTCAACAATCAGCCCCAGCATTTT	-	-	TRBV29-1	TRBJ1-5
CASSLDPAGGVQFF	TGTGCCAGCAGCTTAGATCCGGCGGGGGGGGTGCAGTTCTTC	-	TRBD2	TRBV11-2	TRBJ2-1
CASSQEWGQAVGYTF	TGCGCCAGCAGCCAAGAATGGGGACAGGCAGTAGGCTACACCTTC	-	TRBD1	TRBV4-3	TRBJ1-2
CASSRGENTIYF	TGTGCCAGCAGTCGGGGAGAAAACACCATATATTTT	-	-	TRBV2	TRBJ1-3
CAWSGDRVNTEAFF	TGTGCCTGGAGTGGCGACAGGGTGAACACTGAAGCTTTCTTT	-	TRBD1	TRBV30	TRBJ1-1
CASSEVSRGETQYF	TGTGCCAGCAGTGAAGTTTCAAGGGGCGAGACCCAGTACTTC	-	-	TRBV6-1	TRBJ2-5
CASSKARGPTSIYNEQFF	TGTGCCAGCAGCAAAGCCAGGGGCCCGACCTCGATCTACAATGAGCAGTTCTTC	-	-	TRBV21-1	TRBJ2-1
CASSLVPTPGYGYTF	TGTGCCAGCAGCTTAGTGCCAACCCCGGGCTATGGCTACACCTTC	-	-	TRBV7-8	TRBJ1-2
CASSARRTGGLFGETQYF	TGTGCCAGCAGTGCGCGGCGGACAGGGGGCCTGTTCGGGGAGACCCAGTACTTC	-	TRBD1	TRBV2	TRBJ2-5
CATSRDWTGGTEAFF	TGTGCCACCAGCAGAGATTGGACAGGGGGCACTGAAGCTTTCTTT	-	TRBD1	TRBV15	TRBJ1-1
CASRGSYNEQFF	TGTGCCAGTCGCGGGAGTTACAATGAGCAGTTCTTC	-	TRBD2	TRBV5-6	TRBJ2-1
CASSLEYRFTDTQYF	TGTGCCAGCAGCTTAGAATACAGGTTCACAGATACGCAGTATTTT	-	-	TRBV7-2	TRBJ2-3
CASSGTNANYGYTF	TGTGCCAGCAGTGGGACAAACGCTAACTATGGCTACACCTTC	-	-	TRBV6-2/TRBV6-3	TRBJ1-2
CASFPGTLRTSTDTQYF	TGTGCCAGCTTCCCCGGGACACTTAGAACTAGCACAGATACGCAGTATTTT	-	-	TRBV28	TRBJ2-3
CAISDVTPRRDRGTGANVLTF	TGTGCCATCAGTGATGTGACTCCGCGCCGGGACAGGGGAACTGGGGCCAACGTCCTGACTTTC	-	TRBD1	TRBV10-3	TRBJ2-6
CASIKEGYNEQFF	TGTGCCAGCATTAAAGAGGGCTACAATGAGCAGTTCTTC	-	-	TRBV7-9	TRBJ2-1
CASSLEGGSDEQFF	TGTGCCAGCAGCTTAGAAGGCGGGAGCGATGAGCAGTTCTTC	-	TRBD2	TRBV7-2	TRBJ2-1
CASSETTGRTHPYYGYTF	TGCGCCAGCAGTGAAACCACAGGCCGCACCCACCCTTACTATGGCTACACCTTC	-	-	TRBV10-1	TRBJ1-2
CAPGQGARRTLTGELFF	TGTGCCCCAGGACAGGGGGCAAGGAGGACTCTTACCGGGGAGCTGTTTTTT	-	TRBD1	TRBV24-1	TRBJ2-2
CASSRFGTSRPTDTQYF	TGTGCCAGTAGTCGATTCGGGACTAGCAGACCCACAGATACGCAGTATTTT	-	TRBD2	TRBV19	TRBJ2-3
CASTLEGSEAFF	TGTGCCAGCACCCTAGAGGGTTCGGAAGCTTTCTTT	-	-	TRBV2	TRBJ1-1
CASRASGRSNEQFF	TGTGCCAGCAGGGCCAGCGGGAGGTCCAATGAGCAGTTCTTC	-	TRBD2	TRBV28	TRBJ2-1
CASSSGLVGNGGELFF	TGTGCCAGCAGTTCAGGACTAGTGGGTAATGGAGGGGAGCTGTTTTTT	-	TRBD2	TRBV6-5	TRBJ2-2
CATSRDTGELFF	TGTGCCACCAGCAGGGATACCGGGGAGCTGTTTTTT	-	-	TRBV24-1	TRBJ2-2
CASSLSNLFLGGSVADTQYF	TGTGCCAGCAGTTTATCGAACTTATTTTTAGGCGGGAGTGTTGCAGATACGCAGTATTTT	once	TRBD2	TRBV27	TRBJ2-3
CASSNRNEQFF	TGTGCCAGCAGTAACAGAAATGAGCAGTTCTTC	-	-	TRBV12-3/TRBV12-4	TRBJ2-1